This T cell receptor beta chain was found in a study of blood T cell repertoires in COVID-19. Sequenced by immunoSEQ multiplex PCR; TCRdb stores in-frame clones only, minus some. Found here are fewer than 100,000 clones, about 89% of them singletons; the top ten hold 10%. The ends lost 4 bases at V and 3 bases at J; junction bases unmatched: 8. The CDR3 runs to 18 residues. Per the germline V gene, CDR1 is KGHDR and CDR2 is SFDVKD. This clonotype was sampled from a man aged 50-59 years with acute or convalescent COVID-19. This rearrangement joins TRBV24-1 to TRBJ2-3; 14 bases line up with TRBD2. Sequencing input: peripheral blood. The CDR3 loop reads CATSDPGTSGRQTDTQYF. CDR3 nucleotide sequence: TGTGCCACCAGTGACCCCGGGACTAGCGGGAGACAAACAGATACGCAGTATTTT.